This T cell receptor (beta chain) was retrieved from a study of blood T cell repertoires in COVID-19. Background on the study: T cells, B-cell-depleted T cells, or PBMCs supplied cDNA or gDNA.

Comment on this clone: The same CDR3 can be traced to other DNA sequences in this sample.

Authors' analysis steps: Reference gene primer amplification yielded estimated nucleated cell counts. Libraries were prepared by immunoSEQ multiplex PCR; TCRdb keeps only in-frame clonotypes and omits some of them. Clonal size and the V and J genes are those of that table, whereas D and trimming came from the DNA. The table records approximately 210,000 clones, around four fifths of them present only once. The J segment lost 3 bases and the V segment lost 5 bases, leaving 4 bases of the junction unmatched. Germline lookup yields CDR1 SGHRS and CDR2 YFSETQ. The CDR3 consists of 13 residues. This receptor was taken from a woman at least 80 years old with COVID-19, enrolled during active disease. Sequencing input: peripheral blood. The chain couples TRBV5-1 to TRBJ1-2; the match to TRBD1 covers 7 bases. This CDR3 reads CASSSTGDYGYTF. The CDR3, as DNA: TGCGCCAGCAGTTCCACAGGGGACTATGGCTACACCTTC.